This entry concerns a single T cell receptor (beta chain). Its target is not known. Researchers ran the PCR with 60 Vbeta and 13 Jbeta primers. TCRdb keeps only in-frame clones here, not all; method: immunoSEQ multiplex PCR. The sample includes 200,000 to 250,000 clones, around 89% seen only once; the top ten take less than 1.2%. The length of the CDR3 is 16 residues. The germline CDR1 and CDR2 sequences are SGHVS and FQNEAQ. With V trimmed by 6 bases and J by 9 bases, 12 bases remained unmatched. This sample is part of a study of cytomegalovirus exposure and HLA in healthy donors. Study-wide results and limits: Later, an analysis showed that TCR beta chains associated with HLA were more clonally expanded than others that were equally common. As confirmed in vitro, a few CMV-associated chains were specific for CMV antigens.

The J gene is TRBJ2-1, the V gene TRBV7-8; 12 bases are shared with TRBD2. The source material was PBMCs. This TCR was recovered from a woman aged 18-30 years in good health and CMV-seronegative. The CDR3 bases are TGTGCCAGCAGACTAGCGGGGGGTACGGGACGGAGTGAGCAGTTCTTC. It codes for CASRLAGGTGRSEQFF.